A selection of T cell receptor beta chains follows, all from one sample in a study of T cells in Graves' hyperthyroidism and ophthalmopathy. TCRdb recomputed calls from the multiplex PCR reads with MiXCR, one row per CDR3 protein. The data show around 450,000 distinct CDR3 sequences, approximately 15% seen once. Sequenced input: blood. The receptors originated from a woman between 18 and 29 years old with Graves' hyperthyroidism. CDR3s include the opening cysteine and the closing phenylalanine or tryptophan. A D gene is named only where the DNA matches it firmly. The size entry is marked missing in some rows and otherwise reads once, few, many or a size class.

>NA|TRBV3-1|many|TRBJ2-5
TGTGCCAGCAGCCAAAATTCGGACAGCCAAGAGACCCAGTACTTC
CASSQNSDSQETQYF
>NA|TRBV28|few|TRBJ2-5
TGTGCCAGCAGTTTATCCTGGATCGGGGGCCAGTACTTC
CASSLSWIGGQYF
>TRBD1|TRBV28|NA|TRBJ1-4
TGTGCCACCACACAGGGGAACGAAAAACTGTTTTTT
CATTQGNEKLFF
>TRBD1|TRBV6-1|many|TRBJ1-2
TGTGCCAGCAGTGAAGCGCGAGGGACAGGGATAAACTATGGCTACACCTTC
CASSEARGTGINYGYTF
>NA|TRBV9|few|TRBJ1-1
TGTGCCAGCAGCGTAGATCCCGGAGTCACTGAAGCTTTCTTT
CASSVDPGVTEAFF
>NA|TRBV15|many|TRBJ2-5
TGTGCCACCAGCTACCGACAGACGTCTGAGACCCAGTACTTC
CATSYRQTSETQYF
>TRBD1|TRBV11-2|many|TRBJ2-5
TGTGCCAGCAGCTTAGGACAGGGGCAAGAGACCCAGTACTTC
CASSLGQGQETQYF
>NA|TRBV12-3/TRBV12-4|many|TRBJ1-4
TGTGCCAGCAATTTGTTGGGCGACCGGGATGAAAAACTGTTTTTT
CASNLLGDRDEKLFF
>NA|TRBV7-9|few|TRBJ2-7
TGTGCCAGCGGCTCCCCCCGGGAGCAGTACTTC
CASGSPREQYF
>TRBD2|TRBV3-1|NA|TRBJ2-7
TGTACCAGCAGCCAAGCAGCCTCTAGCGGGAGGAACTACGAGCAGTACTTC
CTSSQAASSGRNYEQYF
>NA|TRBV6-1|NA|TRBJ2-7
TGTGCCAGCAGGTTGGCCTACTCCTACGAGCAGTACTTC
CASRLAYSYEQYF
>TRBD2|TRBV11-2|many|TRBJ2-1
TGTGCCAGCAGCTTGGAACTAGCGGGATCCTACAATGAGCAGTTCTTC
CASSLELAGSYNEQFF
>TRBD2|TRBV5-4|NA|TRBJ2-7
TGTGCCAGCAGCCTCGGGACTAGCGCTTACGAGCAGTACTTC
CASSLGTSAYEQYF
>TRBD2|TRBV28|NA|TRBJ2-7
TGTGCCAGCAGACGCGGACTAGCGGGCAGCCCCTACGAGCAGTACTTC
CASRRGLAGSPYEQYF
>NA|TRBV7-2|many|TRBJ2-3
TGTGCCAGCAGCCGAGGGACACATATTAGCACAGATACGCAGTATTTT
CASSRGTHISTDTQYF
>NA|TRBV9|many|TRBJ2-5
TGTGCCAGCAGCGTAGTAGGAGAGACCCAGTACTTC
CASSVVGETQYF
>TRBD2|TRBV30|few|TRBJ2-3
TGTGCCTGGAGTCCTCTAGCGGGGGAGACAGATACGCAGTATTTT
CAWSPLAGETDTQYF
>NA|TRBV7-9|few|TRBJ2-7
TGTGCCAGCAGCTTAGATCTGGAGAGCTCCTACGAGCAGTACTTC
CASSLDLESSYEQYF
>NA|TRBV5-4|NA|TRBJ2-1
TGTGCCAGCAGCTTACGGGATACCTACAATGAGCAGTTCTTC
CASSLRDTYNEQFF
>TRBD2|TRBV7-9|many|TRBJ2-1
TGTGCCAGCAGCGCGACTAGCGGGAGATATGAGCAGTTCTTC
CASSATSGRYEQFF
>NA|TRBV13|many|TRBJ2-1
TGTGCCAGCAGCTTAGAGCTAGCGTCTTTTAATGAGCAGTTCTTC
CASSLELASFNEQFF
>NA|TRBV27|few|TRBJ2-2
TGTGCCAGCAGTCAAGAGAATCAGGCCGGGGAGCTGTTTTTT
CASSQENQAGELFF
>TRBD2|TRBV13|few|TRBJ2-3
TGTGCCAGCAGCTCTCTAGCGGGAGGGCTTCCCACAGATACGCAGTATTTT
CASSSLAGGLPTDTQYF
>NA|TRBV6-1|many|TRBJ1-3
TGTGCCAGCAGAGGCAGCGGCCGCTCTGGAAACACCATATATTTT
CASRGSGRSGNTIYF
>NA|TRBV7-7|NA|TRBJ2-1
TGTGCTAGCAGCCTAGGGACTGCCGATGAGCAGTTCTTC
CASSLGTADEQFF
>NA|TRBV20-1|NA|TRBJ2-1
TGCAGTGCGTGGAGCGGGCAGGATTACAATGAGCAGTTCTTC
CSAWSGQDYNEQFF
>NA|TRBV10-3|NA|TRBJ1-4
TGTGCCTCAGGGGCTTCTGAAGAAAAACTGTTTTTT
CASGASEEKLFF
>TRBD1|TRBV5-1|NA|TRBJ1-1
TGCGCCAGCAGCCTCGGACAGGGTCAATGGGGGCTGAACACTGAAGCTTTCTTT
CASSLGQGQWGLNTEAFF
>NA|TRBV7-9|many|TRBJ2-7
TGTGCCAGCAGCTTAATACCGTGGGAGCAGTACTTC
CASSLIPWEQYF
>TRBD1|TRBV6-8|NA|TRBJ2-1
TGTGCCAGCAGTTACTCCCGGGACAGACAGTTCTTC
CASSYSRDRQFF
>NA|TRBV14|many|TRBJ2-7
TGTGCCAGCAGCCAGAAACAGGTTACTTCCTACGAGCAGTACTTC
CASSQKQVTSYEQYF
>NA|TRBV9|NA|TRBJ2-2
TGTGCCACCGGCGACACCGGGGAGCTGTTTTTT
CATGDTGELFF
>NA|TRBV28|many|TRBJ2-5
TGTGCCAGCAGTTGGGGAGGTAACCAAGAGACCCAGTACTTC
CASSWGGNQETQYF
>NA|TRBV20-1|NA|TRBJ2-5
TGCAGTGCTGGAGAGGCAGAGACCCAGTACTTC
CSAGEAETQYF
>TRBD1|TRBV19|NA|TRBJ1-5
TGTGCCAGTATTGGGAGGCAGGGGGGCAATCAGCCCCAGCATTTT
CASIGRQGGNQPQHF
>TRBD1|TRBV6-1|many|TRBJ2-5
TGTGCCAGCAGTTCCGACAGGGGGCTTACGGAGACCCAGTACTTC
CASSSDRGLTETQYF
>NA|TRBV13|many|TRBJ2-7
TGTGCCAGCAGCGCCCTGGGGGCCGGCTACGAGCAGTACTTC
CASSALGAGYEQYF
>NA|TRBV9|few|TRBJ2-2
TGTGCCAGCACCAGAACGAACACCGGGGAGCTGTTTTTT
CASTRTNTGELFF
>TRBD2|TRBV2|many|TRBJ2-5
TGTGCCAGCAGCCCCGGGACTATTCAAGAGACCCAGTACTTC
CASSPGTIQETQYF
>TRBD2|TRBV5-1|many|TRBJ2-3
TGTGCCAGCAGCTCGGGACTAGCGGGCACAGATACGCAGTATTTT
CASSSGLAGTDTQYF
>NA|TRBV6-1|few|TRBJ1-2
TGTGCCACTGCACAGGGTCTTAACTATGGCTACACCTTC
CATAQGLNYGYTF
>NA|TRBV3-1|many|TRBJ1-1
TGTGCCAGCAGCCCTCCTGACAGATACACTGAAGCTTTCTTT
CASSPPDRYTEAFF
>NA|TRBV12-5|NA|TRBJ1-2
TGTGCTAGTGGTTTGGTAGACAGTATCTATGGCTACACCTTC
CASGLVDSIYGYTF
>NA|TRBV30|many|TRBJ2-1
TGTGCCTGGAGCCGGGGACTTTACAATGAGCAGTTCTTC
CAWSRGLYNEQFF
>TRBD1|TRBV6-1|many|TRBJ2-7
TGTGCCAGCAGTGAAGGGGGGACAGGGGAGCAGTACTTC
CASSEGGTGEQYF
>TRBD2|TRBV4-1|few|TRBJ2-1
TGCGCCAGCAGCCAATCTGTTAGGCTAGCGGGAGGGTACAATGAGCAGTTCTTC
CASSQSVRLAGGYNEQFF
>NA|TRBV6-2/TRBV6-3|many|TRBJ2-3
TGTGCCAGCAGTTTCCGATCGACAGATACGCAGTATTTT
CASSFRSTDTQYF
>TRBD2|TRBV18|few|TRBJ2-4
TGTGCCAGCTCAACTAAAGGACTAGCGGGAGGGACCAAAAACATTCAGTACTTC
CASSTKGLAGGTKNIQYF
>NA|TRBV12-5|NA|TRBJ1-2
TGTGCTAGTGGTTTGTCGGGGAGACACCATGGCTACACCTTC
CASGLSGRHHGYTF
>NA|TRBV4-3|many|TRBJ2-1
TGCGCCAGCAGCCAAGAAGGTCACGATGAGCAGTTCTTC
CASSQEGHDEQFF